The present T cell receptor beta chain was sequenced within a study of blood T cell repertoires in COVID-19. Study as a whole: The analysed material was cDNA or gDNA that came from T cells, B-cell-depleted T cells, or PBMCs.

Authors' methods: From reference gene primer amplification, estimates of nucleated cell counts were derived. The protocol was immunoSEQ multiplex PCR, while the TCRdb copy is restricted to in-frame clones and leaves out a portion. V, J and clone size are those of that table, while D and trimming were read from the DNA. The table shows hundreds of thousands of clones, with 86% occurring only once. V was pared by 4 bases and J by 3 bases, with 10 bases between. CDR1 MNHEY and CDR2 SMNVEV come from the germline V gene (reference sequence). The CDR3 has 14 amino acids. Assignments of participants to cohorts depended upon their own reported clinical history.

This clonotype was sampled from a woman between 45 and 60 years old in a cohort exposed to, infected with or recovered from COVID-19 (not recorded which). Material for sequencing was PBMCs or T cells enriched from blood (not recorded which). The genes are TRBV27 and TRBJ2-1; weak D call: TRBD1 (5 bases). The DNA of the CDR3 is TGTGCCAGCAGTTCCCAGGGATTCTACAATGAGCAGTTCTTC. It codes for CASSSQGFYNEQFF.